This TCR beta chain is drawn from a study of blood T cell repertoires in COVID-19. The repertoire was sequenced with immunoSEQ multiplex PCR; TCRdb's copy has only in-frame clones and lacks some. The sample lists roughly 360,000 clones; roughly four fifths were seen once. Unmatched junction bases numbered 9, after V lost 7 bases and J lost 7 bases. The CDR3 spans 13 residues. The V gene's germline CDR1 is SNHLY and CDR2 FYNNEI. This TCR derives from a woman aged 50 to 65 who had recovered from COVID-19. This chain uses TRBV2 with TRBJ2-5; 7 bases align to TRBD1. What was sequenced was PBMCs or T cells enriched from blood (not recorded which). CDR3 amino acids: CASKNRGLGTQYF. As DNA, the CDR3 is TGTGCCAGCAAGAACAGGGGTCTGGGGACCCAGTACTTC.